This TCR beta chain stems from a study of cytomegalovirus exposure and HLA in healthy donors. The study's findings and limits: About 90% or about 30% of the time was how often most TCR beta V segments were productive, according to an earlier analysis. It was in a later analysis that TCR association rates were seen to vary by HLA locus, highest for DRB1 and lowest for HLA-C. The investigators catalogued 150 to 200 TCR beta chains as cytomegalovirus-associated.

The PCR was carried out with 60 Vbeta primers and 13 Jbeta primers. How the authors handled the data: Later, an analysis found around 80 million unique TCR beta chains, and approximately 10 million of these were shared. Clones were read by immunoSEQ multiplex PCR, and TCRdb kept only the in-frame ones, dropping some. V, J and clone size are taken as reported in that table, and D and trimming were inferred from the DNA itself. The sample's table shows approximately 52,000 clones. Turning to this clone: Its matching antigen is unknown.

The CDR3 is 17 amino acids. The ends were cut back, 1 base at V and 0 bases at J, with 14 bases in the middle. Germline assignment: CDR1 LGHNA and CDR2 YSLEER. Sequenced: PBMCs. The TCR sequence derives from a man aged 45-60 years in good health and CMV-seropositive. The rearrangement joins TRBV4-3 to TRBJ2-3; possibly TRBD1 for D (6 bases). CDR3 in amino acids: CASSQVAGATSTDTQYF. CDR3 nucleotide sequence: TGCGCCAGCAGCCAAGTAGCAGGGGCCACTAGCACAGATACGCAGTATTTT.